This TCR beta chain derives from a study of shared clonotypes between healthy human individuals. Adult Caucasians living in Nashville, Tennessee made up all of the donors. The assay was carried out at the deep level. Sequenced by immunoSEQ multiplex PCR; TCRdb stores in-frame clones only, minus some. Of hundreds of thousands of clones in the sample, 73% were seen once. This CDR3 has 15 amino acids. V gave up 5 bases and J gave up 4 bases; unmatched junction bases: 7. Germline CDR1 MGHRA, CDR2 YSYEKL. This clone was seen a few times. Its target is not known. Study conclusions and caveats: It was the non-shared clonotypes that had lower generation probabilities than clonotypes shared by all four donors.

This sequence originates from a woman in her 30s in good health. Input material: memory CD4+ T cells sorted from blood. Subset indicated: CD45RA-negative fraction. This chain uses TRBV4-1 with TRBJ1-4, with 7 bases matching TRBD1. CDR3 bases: TGCGCCAGCAGCGAGCGACAGGGAGGTAATGAAAAACTGTTTTTT. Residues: CASSERQGGNEKLFF.